The table lists the clone carrying this T cell receptor (beta chain) with a count of one. Its antigen remains unidentified. The data were taken from a study of cytomegalovirus exposure and HLA in healthy donors. Points from the study as a whole: The study reported that TCR beta sequences accurately predicted HLA-A and HLA-B alleles in most subjects.

Amplification used 60 Vbeta primers and 13 Jbeta primers. In the original analysis: Later, roughly 80 million unique TCR beta chains were counted in an analysis, and about 10 million of them were shared. TCRdb keeps only in-frame clones here, not all; method: immunoSEQ multiplex PCR. Clonal size and the V and J genes are those of that table, whereas D and trimming came from the DNA. The data hold 150,000 to 200,000 clones, with roughly four fifths observed a single time. This CDR3 region has 16 residues. Per germline, CDR1 SGHTA and CDR2 FQGNSA. J was trimmed by 5 bases and V by 1 base; bases with no gene match: 6.

This receptor was identified in a woman between 18 and 30 years old in good health and CMV-seropositive. The chain recombines TRBV7-2 with TRBJ2-5, with TRBD2 matching over 11 bases. Sequencing input: PBMCs. In DNA form, the CDR3 reads TGTGCCAGCAGCTTAGTTAGCGGGGGGGCCTTTGAGACCCAGTACTTC. This gives the protein CASSLVSGGAFETQYF.